Following are 19 T cell receptor beta chains from one sample sequenced in a study of human T cells and chemical hapten exposure (dated by TCRdb to the early 2020s). Libraries were built with RACE. Sequencing was performed on a NextSeq 500. TCRdb took the public reads, trimmed them with fastp at Q25, ran MiXCR for clone calling and kept in-frame beta chains. Each entry is one CDR3 protein sequence, shown with its most common DNA and genes. The sample includes about 340,000 distinct CDR3 sequences, with around 7% observed a single time. The leading ten clones occupy roughly 8% of the sample. This specimen's time point label, per the study, means: patch test 1, 2 weeks after DPC sensitization. In the paper's terms, the treatment or condition label means: therapeutic diphenylcyclopropenone sensitization with weekly scalp DPC. Sequencing was performed on whole blood, taken in connection with sensitization to the hapten diphenylcyclopropenone (DPC). The receptor source for this set is a woman aged 18-29 years with alopecia areata. Some clones in this sample may be carry-over from other donors' samples.

This clonotype showed up many times. The chain links TRBV12-3 or TRBV12-4 to TRBJ2-1, with 7 bases fitting TRBD2. The CDR3 length is 15 residues. The trim removed 5 bases at V and 4 bases at J, leaving 8 bases unmatched. As DNA, the CDR3 is TGTGCCAGCAGTGATGTGGGGGGGAATTACAATGAGCAGTTCTTC. It translates to CASSDVGGNYNEQFF.

Only a few counts were recorded for this clonotype. V and J are TRBV5-1 and TRBJ2-7; 8 bases fit TRBD1. This CDR3 is 15 amino acids long. Germline V gene sequence: CDR1 SGHRS, CDR2 YFSETQ. V was pared by 4 bases and J by 1 base, with 7 bases of the junction left unmatched. In DNA, the CDR3 is TGCGCCAGCAGCGCGTCCGGGACAGGATCCTACGAGCAGTACTTC. Its protein is CASSASGTGSYEQYF. The entire variable domain, with the rest obtained from reference TRBV5-1 and TRBJ2-7, is as follows: KAGVTQTPRYLIKTRGQQVTLSCSPISGHRSVSWYQQTPGQGLQFLFEYFSETQRNKGNFPGRFSGRQFSNSRSEMNVSTLELGDSALYLCASSASGTGSYEQYFGPGTRLTVT.

The chain joins TRBV20-1 to TRBJ2-1, with TRBD1 matching 10 bases. The ends lost 6 bases at V and 15 bases at J; junction bases unmatched: 8. The CDR3 sequence is 11 residues long. Per germline, CDR1 DFQATT and CDR2 SNEGSKA (reference sequence). The CDR3 nucleotides read TGCAGTGCACCGAGACAGGGGGCGAGGTTCTTC. It translates to CSAPRQGARFF.

The chain couples TRBV7-9 to TRBJ1-1, with D maybe TRBD1 (6 bases). The V gene's germline CDR1 is SEHNR and CDR2 FQNEAQ (reference sequence). V lost 2 bases to trimming and J lost 4 bases, with 14 bases between them. This CDR3 is 15 amino acids long. For the CDR3, the DNA is TGTGCCAGCAGCTTAAGGGCAGGGGTTCGCACTGAAGCTTTCTTT. It is translated as CASSLRAGVRTEAFF.

This clonotype was found many times. The gene calls are TRBV4-3 and TRBJ2-5; either TRBD1 or TRBD2 may supply D (5 bases each). The CDR3 is 18 amino acids. CDR1 is LGHNA, CDR2 YSLEER, per germline. V was shortened by 0 bases and J by 4 bases, with 21 bases between the two germline ends. The DNA of the CDR3 is TGCGCCAGCAGCCAAGATCTTCTCTCGGCGGCTGGGGGAGAGACCCAGTACTTC. Its translation is CASSQDLLSAAGGETQYF.

V gene TRBV5-1 combines with J gene TRBJ1-5; no reliable D call. Looked up from germline, CDR1 is SGHRS and CDR2 is YFSETQ. With 2 bases removed from V and 4 bases from J, the gap between germline ends came to 7 bases. The CDR3 has 13 residues. The CDR3 spells CASSFAQNQPQHF. CDR3 nucleotide sequence: TGCGCCAGCAGCTTTGCGCAGAATCAGCCCCAGCATTTT.

This clonotype appeared many times. The chain links TRBV28 to TRBJ2-7; D gene ambiguous. Germline V CDR1 and CDR2: MDHEN, SYDVKM. Trimming shortened V by 4 bases and J by 1 base, and 8 bases separated the two germline ends. CDR3 length: 13 amino acids. The CDR3 protein is CASSYLVSYEQYF. The CDR3 nucleotides are TGTGCCAGCAGTTATCTGGTATCCTACGAGCAGTACTTC.

This clonotype was picked up a small number of times. A much larger clone differs by one base, so this may be a read error. The chain employs TRBV29-1 and TRBJ2-3; tentative D call: TRBD1 (5 bases). This CDR3 comprises 15 residues. Germline V gene data show CDR1 as SQVTM and CDR2 as ANQGSEA. The V end lost 4 bases, the J end lost 1 base, and 15 bases lay between the germline ends. CDR3 loop: CSVGPRTRGTDTQYF. CDR3 bases: TGCAGCGTTGGTCCCCGGACAAGGGGCACAGATACGCAGTATTTT.

This clonotype was seen a handful of times. The V call is TRBV12-3 or TRBV12-4, the J call TRBJ1-1; maybe TRBD1 (5 bases). The CDR3 covers 12 residues. V gave up 1 base and J gave up 8 bases, with 8 bases separating them. CDR3 nucleotide sequence: TGTGCCAGCAGTTTAGGTGACAGAGAAGCTTTCTTT. Protein sequence: CASSLGDREAFF.

In its sample, this clonotype was seen many times. The chain uses TRBV6-5 and TRBJ2-3; TRBD2 matches at 11 bases. The CDR3 has 15 amino acids. CDR1 MNHEY and CDR2 SVGAGI come from the germline V gene. J lost 6 bases, V lost 6 bases, and 8 bases had no gene match. CDR3 sequence: CASRVGLAVPDTQYF. For the CDR3, the DNA is TGTGCCAGCAGAGTGGGACTAGCGGTACCTGATACGCAGTATTTT.

This clonotype was found a few times. The chain links TRBV2 to TRBJ2-7; possibly TRBD1 or TRBD2 for D (6 bases each). The V end was cut by 3 bases, the J end by 5 bases, with 14 bases between. CDR1 and CDR2 from the germline V gene are SNHLY and FYNNEI. The CDR3 runs to 14 residues. DNA of the CDR3: TGTGCCAGCAGTGACTTAATAGGGGGGCACGAGCAGTACTTC. It yields the protein CASSDLIGGHEQYF.

V usage is TRBV7-2 and J usage is TRBJ2-5; TRBD1 aligns across 8 bases. The CDR3 extends over 15 amino acids. The ends lost 5 bases at V and 6 bases at J; junction bases unmatched: 11. The germline gives CDR1 SGHTA, CDR2 FQGNSA. The CDR3 sequence is CASSTGTGPWKTQYF. The DNA of the CDR3 is TGTGCCAGCAGCACCGGGACAGGCCCCTGGAAGACCCAGTACTTC.

V usage is TRBV20-1 and J usage is TRBJ1-4, with TRBD1 matching over 7 bases. Unmatched junction bases numbered 6, after V lost 5 bases and J lost 0 bases. Germline V CDR1 and CDR2: DFQATT, SNEGSKA (reference sequence). The CDR3 extends over 15 amino acids. The CDR3 protein is CSASSGTATNEKLFF. The DNA for the CDR3 is TGCAGTGCTTCATCCGGGACAGCAACTAATGAAAAACTGTTTTTT.

This sequence joins TRBV7-6 and TRBJ2-7; 13 nucleotides agree with TRBD2. Per germline, CDR1 SGHVS and CDR2 FNYEAQ. Losses at the gene ends were 1 base for V and 9 bases for J; bases not matched to a gene: 3. The CDR3 covers 14 residues. The CDR3 DNA reads TGTGCCAGCAGCTTAGAACTAGCGGGGGGGTCGCAGTACTTC. It is translated as CASSLELAGGSQYF.

In DNA form, the CDR3 reads TGTGCCAGCAGCTTAGGTTTTAGCTCCTACAATGAGCAGTTCTTC. This sequence encodes CASSLGFSSYNEQFF. The chain has TRBV7-8 and TRBJ2-1; no firm D call. V lost 1 base and J lost 0, with 7 bases in between. The CDR3 is 15 residues long. Germline V gene lookup returns CDR1 SGHVS and CDR2 FQNEAQ.

This clonotype was seen a few times. The V call is TRBV6-2 or TRBV6-3, the J call TRBJ2-1; 14 bases are shared with TRBD2. The CDR3 is 17 amino acids. V trimming: 5 bases; J trimming: 5 bases; junction bases outside the gene matches: 8. Germline V lookup: CDR1 MNHEY, CDR2 SVGEGT. The CDR3 region has the DNA TGTGCCAGCAGTGCCCTTTCGACTAGCGGGGGGGACAATGAGCAGTTCTTC. Encoded protein: CASSALSTSGGDNEQFF.

This clonotype appeared a few times. The rearrangement joins TRBV7-2 to TRBJ2-3; TRBD1 agrees at 10 bases. The germline gives CDR1 SGHTA, CDR2 FQGNSA. V lost 5 bases to trimming and J lost 4 bases; unmatched junction nucleotides: 6. This CDR3 has 15 residues. The CDR3 spells CASSPRTGGADTQYF. The CDR3 nucleotides read TGTGCCAGCAGCCCCCGGACAGGGGGAGCAGATACGCAGTATTTT.

The chain combines TRBV11-2 with TRBJ2-3; tentative D call: TRBD1 (6 bases). Trimming left V 5 bases short and J 3 bases short, with 12 bases between. This CDR3 has 14 residues. Germline V gene lookup returns CDR1 SGHAT and CDR2 FQNNGV. Here the CDR3 reads CASSPGQLTDTQYF. CDR3 nucleotide sequence: TGTGCCAGCAGCCCGGGACAACTTACAGATACGCAGTATTTT.

In its sample, this clonotype was seen many times. The chain couples TRBV7-6 to TRBJ2-7, with TRBD1 identical over 10 bases. CDR3 size: 15 residues. Per germline, CDR1 SGHVS and CDR2 FNYEAQ. The trim removed 5 bases at V and 4 bases at J, leaving 8 bases unmatched. Here the CDR3 reads CASSLGTGDQYEQYF. The CDR3 DNA sequence: TGTGCCAGCAGCCTAGGGACAGGGGATCAGTACGAGCAGTACTTC.